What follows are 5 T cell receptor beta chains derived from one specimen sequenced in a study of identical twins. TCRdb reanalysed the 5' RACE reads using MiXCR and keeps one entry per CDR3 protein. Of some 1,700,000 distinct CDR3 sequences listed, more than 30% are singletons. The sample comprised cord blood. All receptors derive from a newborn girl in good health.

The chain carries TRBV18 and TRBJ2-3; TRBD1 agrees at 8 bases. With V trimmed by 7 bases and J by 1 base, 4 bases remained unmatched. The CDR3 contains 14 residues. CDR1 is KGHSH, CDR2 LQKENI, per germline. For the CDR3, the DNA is TGTGCCAGCTTACCGGGACAGGGCACAGATACGCAGTATTTT. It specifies CASLPGQGTDTQYF.

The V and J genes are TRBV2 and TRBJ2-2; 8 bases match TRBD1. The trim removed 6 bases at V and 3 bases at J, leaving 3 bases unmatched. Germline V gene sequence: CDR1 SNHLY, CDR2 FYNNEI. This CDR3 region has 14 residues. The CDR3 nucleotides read TGTGCCAGCAGAGCAGGGGGCCACACCGGGGAGCTGTTTTTT. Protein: CASRAGGHTGELFF.

The CDR3 protein is CASSPTDGIHYEQYF. The CDR3 DNA reads as TGTGCCAGCTCACCTACAGACGGAATTCACTACGAGCAGTACTTC. This sequence joins TRBV18 and TRBJ2-7; D is uncertain. The V gene's germline CDR1 is KGHSH and CDR2 LQKENI. The V and J ends lost 3 bases and 3 bases respectively, with 15 bases between them. This CDR3 has 15 residues.

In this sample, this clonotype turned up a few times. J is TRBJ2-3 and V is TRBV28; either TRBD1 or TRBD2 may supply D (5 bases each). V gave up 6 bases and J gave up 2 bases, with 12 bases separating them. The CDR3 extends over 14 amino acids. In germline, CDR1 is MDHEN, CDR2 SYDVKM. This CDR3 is CASRPTGTTDTQYF. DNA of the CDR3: TGTGCCAGCAGGCCTACCGGGACCACAGATACGCAGTATTTT.

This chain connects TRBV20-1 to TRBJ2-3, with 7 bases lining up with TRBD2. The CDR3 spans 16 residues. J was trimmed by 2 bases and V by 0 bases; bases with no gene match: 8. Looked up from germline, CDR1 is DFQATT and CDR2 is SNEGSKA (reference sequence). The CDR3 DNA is TGCAGTGCTAGAGAACAGCAGCGGGGATACACAGATACGCAGTATTTT. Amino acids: CSAREQQRGYTDTQYF.